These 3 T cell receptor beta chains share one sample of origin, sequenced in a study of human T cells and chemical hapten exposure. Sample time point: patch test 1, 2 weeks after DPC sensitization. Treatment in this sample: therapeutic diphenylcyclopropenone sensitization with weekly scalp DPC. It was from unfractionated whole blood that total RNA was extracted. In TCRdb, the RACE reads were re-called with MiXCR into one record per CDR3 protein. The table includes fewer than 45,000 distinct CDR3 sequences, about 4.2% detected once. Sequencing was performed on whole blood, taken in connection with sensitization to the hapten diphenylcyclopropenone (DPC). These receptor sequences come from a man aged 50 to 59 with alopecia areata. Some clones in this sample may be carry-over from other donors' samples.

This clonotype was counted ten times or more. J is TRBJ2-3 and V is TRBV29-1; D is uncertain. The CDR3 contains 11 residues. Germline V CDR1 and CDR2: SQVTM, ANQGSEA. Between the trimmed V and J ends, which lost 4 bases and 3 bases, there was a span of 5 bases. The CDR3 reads CSVGKTDTQYF. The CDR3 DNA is TGCAGCGTTGGGAAGACAGATACGCAGTATTTT.

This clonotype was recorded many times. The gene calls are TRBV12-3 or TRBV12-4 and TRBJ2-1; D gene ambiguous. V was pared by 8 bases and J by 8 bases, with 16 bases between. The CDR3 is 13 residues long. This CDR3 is CASLNLAGDEQFF. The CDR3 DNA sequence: TGTGCCAGCCTCAACCTGGCCGGCGATGAGCAGTTCTTC.

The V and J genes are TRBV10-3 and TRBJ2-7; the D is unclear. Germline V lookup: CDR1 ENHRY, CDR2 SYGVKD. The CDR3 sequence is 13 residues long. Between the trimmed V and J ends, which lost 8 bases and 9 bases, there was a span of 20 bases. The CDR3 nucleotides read TGTGCCATCGACGGACCGGGCATCAACGGGCAGTACTTC. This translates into CAIDGPGINGQYF.